A selection of T cell receptor beta chains follows, all from one sample in a study of T cells after yellow fever vaccination. TCRdb independently ran MiXCR on the 5' RACE reads; one entry per CDR3 protein. The repertoire has some 550,000 distinct CDR3 sequences, 15% to 20% of them found once; the top ten carry approximately 15%. This sample comprised PBMCs, obtained 15 days after the yellow fever booster vaccination. The receptors shown here come from a young man who received the YFV17D yellow fever vaccine. Each CDR3 is given with its conserved first and last residue. A D gene is named only where the DNA matches it firmly. The size field is filled for only some rows; it gives once, few, many or a size class.

J gene	clone size	D gene	V gene	CDR3 protein	CDR3 DNA
TRBJ2-1	few	TRBD2	TRBV6-1	CASSPFTSGRTYNEQFF	TGTGCCAGCAGTCCTTTCACTAGCGGGAGGACCTACAATGAGCAGTTCTTC
TRBJ2-3	.	TRBD2	TRBV11-2	CASSLEGTSGRASVDTQYF	TGTGCCAGCAGCTTAGAGGGGACTAGCGGGAGGGCCTCCGTAGATACGCAGTATTTT
TRBJ2-4	.	.	TRBV29-1	CSALSTEAYEGDIQYF	TGCAGCGCCTTATCGACCGAGGCGTATGAGGGAGACATTCAGTACTTC
TRBJ2-1	few	.	TRBV6-2/TRBV6-3	CASSYSRGTYNEQFF	TGTGCCAGCAGTTACTCTCGCGGAACCTACAATGAGCAGTTCTTC
TRBJ2-3	.	.	TRBV20-1	CSALSRGFTDTQYF	TGCAGTGCCCTTAGTCGGGGCTTCACAGATACGCAGTATTTT
TRBJ2-2	.	.	TRBV28	CASSFSRAGELFF	TGTGCCAGCAGTTTTAGTCGGGCCGGGGAGCTGTTTTTT
TRBJ2-2	few	TRBD2	TRBV27	CASSSGLAGVSTGELFF	TGTGCCAGCAGTTCTGGACTAGCGGGAGTTAGCACCGGGGAGCTGTTTTTT
TRBJ2-1	few	.	TRBV28	CASFGTPRNEQFF	TGTGCCAGCTTCGGGACTCCGCGCAATGAGCAGTTCTTC
TRBJ2-4	.	.	TRBV6-1	CASSPSVAGNIQYF	TGTGCCAGCAGCCCATCAGTAGCAGGAAACATTCAGTACTTC
TRBJ2-2	.	TRBD2	TRBV7-3	CASGSGGTTGELFF	TGTGCCAGCGGATCGGGAGGGACCACCGGGGAGCTGTTTTTT
TRBJ2-1	.	TRBD2	TRBV9	CASNPAGGLGDEQFF	TGTGCCAGCAATCCCGCGGGAGGCCTCGGGGATGAGCAGTTCTTC
TRBJ2-5	.	TRBD2	TRBV29-1	CSVEDVPGLGAETQYF	TGCAGCGTTGAAGACGTTCCGGGACTAGGAGCAGAGACCCAGTACTTC
TRBJ2-7	few	TRBD1	TRBV20-1	CSASRDRRIYF	TGCAGTGCTAGCAGGGACAGAAGAATCTACTTC
TRBJ2-1	.	.	TRBV2	CASSTGPLEYNEQFF	TGTGCCAGCAGTACCGGACCCTTGGAATACAATGAGCAGTTCTTC
TRBJ2-1	.	.	TRBV12-3/TRBV12-4	CASTQGRGLEQFF	TGTGCCAGCACCCAGGGCCGGGGGCTTGAGCAGTTCTTC
TRBJ1-3	.	TRBD1	TRBV12-3/TRBV12-4	CASRTGSGNTIYF	TGTGCCAGCAGGACAGGGTCGGGAAACACCATATATTTT
TRBJ2-7	few	TRBD1	TRBV18	CASRTGGLLYEQYF	TGTGCCAGTAGAACAGGGGGACTTTTATACGAGCAGTACTTC
TRBJ2-5	.	TRBD1	TRBV6-5	CASISRDRAAETQYF	TGTGCCAGCATTTCCAGAGACAGGGCAGCGGAGACCCAGTACTTC
TRBJ2-6	.	.	TRBV2	CASSEEGSGANVLTF	TGTGCCAGCAGTGAAGAAGGATCTGGGGCCAACGTCCTGACTTTC
TRBJ2-3	.	TRBD2	TRBV20-1	CSGISGRITDTQYF	TGCAGTGGAATTAGCGGGCGGATCACAGATACGCAGTATTTT
TRBJ2-5	once	TRBD1	TRBV4-3	CASSQGTGTGIRETQYF	TGCGCCAGCAGCCAAGGAACCGGGACAGGGATTCGAGAGACCCAGTACTTC
TRBJ2-3	.	.	TRBV12-3/TRBV12-4	CASRPGPGPNTQYF	TGTGCCAGCAGGCCGGGACCTGGACCAAATACGCAGTATTTT
TRBJ2-5	.	.	TRBV29-1	CSVEELGGRQETQYF	TGCAGCGTTGAAGAGCTTGGGGGCAGGCAAGAGACCCAGTACTTC
TRBJ2-5	.	.	TRBV20-1	CSARDQGGSVGETQYF	TGCAGTGCTAGAGATCAGGGAGGTTCCGTTGGGGAGACCCAGTACTTC
TRBJ2-7	.	TRBD1	TRBV5-4	CASSFGNRGGEQYF	TGTGCCAGCAGCTTTGGTAACAGGGGTGGCGAGCAGTACTTC
TRBJ2-3	.	TRBD2	TRBV19	CASSTSGSVDTQYF	TGTGCCAGTAGTACAAGCGGGAGTGTCGATACGCAGTATTTT
TRBJ2-5	few	.	TRBV27	CASSSSPGETQYF	TGTGCCAGCAGTTCCTCCCCCGGGGAGACCCAGTACTTC
TRBJ2-7	few	TRBD1	TRBV5-1	CASSLPTGSDEQYF	TGCGCCAGCAGCTTGCCGACAGGGTCTGACGAGCAGTACTTC
TRBJ1-1	.	.	TRBV6-5	CASSQGSEAFF	TGTGCCAGCAGTCAGGGGTCTGAAGCTTTCTTT
TRBJ2-2	few	TRBD2	TRBV20-1	CSARGGSVGELFF	TGCAGTGCTAGGGGGGGGAGCGTCGGGGAGCTGTTTTTT
TRBJ2-1	.	TRBD2	TRBV6-5	CASSYSRTSYNEQFF	TGTGCCAGCAGTTACTCGAGGACTAGTTACAATGAGCAGTTCTTC
TRBJ2-7	.	.	TRBV5-1	CASSGGHRVPYEQYF	TGCGCCAGCAGCGGCGGCCACAGGGTCCCCTACGAGCAGTACTTC
TRBJ1-5	.	TRBD1	TRBV6-5	CASSYKGGAEQPQHF	TGTGCCAGCAGTTACAAAGGGGGCGCCGAGCAGCCCCAGCATTTT
TRBJ1-1	few	.	TRBV20-1	CSAKVTANTEAFF	TGCAGTGCGAAGGTGACAGCGAACACTGAAGCTTTCTTT
TRBJ2-7	once	.	TRBV12-5	CASGPDYEQYF	TGTGCTAGTGGTCCGGACTACGAGCAGTACTTC
TRBJ2-7	.	.	TRBV28	CASSLTLDRVEQYF	TGTGCCAGCAGTTTAACCCTTGACCGGGTCGAGCAGTACTTC
TRBJ2-1	few	.	TRBV12-3/TRBV12-4	CASSLGLSGSYNEQFF	TGTGCCAGCAGTTTAGGATTGAGCGGGTCCTACAATGAGCAGTTCTTC
TRBJ2-1	.	TRBD2	TRBV5-1	CASSLVGTSGMDEQFF	TGCGCCAGCAGCTTGGTGGGGACTAGCGGGATGGATGAGCAGTTCTTC
TRBJ2-7	.	.	TRBV4-3	CASSQDRRAGEQYF	TGCGCCAGCAGCCAAGATCGGAGGGCGGGGGAGCAGTACTTC